This passage covers 15 T cell receptor beta chains from one sample sequenced in a study of blood T cell repertoires in COVID-19. Using immunoSEQ multiplex PCR, the repertoire was profiled, and TCRdb retains in-frame clones only, with some absent. The repertoire holds roughly 80,000 clones, with 70% to 90% as singletons. What was sequenced was peripheral blood. Receptors were obtained from a woman of 80 years or more with acute or convalescent COVID-19.

The V gene is TRBV29-1, the J gene TRBJ2-5; 8 bases align to TRBD1. Germline CDR1 and CDR2: SQVTM and ANQGSEA. Losses at the gene ends were 3 bases for V and 7 bases for J; bases not matched to a gene: 7. The CDR3 contains 13 residues. This CDR3 reads CSVESQGAGTQYF. The CDR3 DNA sequence: TGCAGCGTTGAGAGCCAGGGGGCCGGGACCCAGTACTTC.

The chain couples TRBV30 to TRBJ1-3, with 7 bases aligning to TRBD1. The V gene end was trimmed by 0 bases and the J gene end by 2 bases; junction bases not matched to a gene: 7. The CDR3 totals 16 residues. The germline V gene encodes CDR1 GTSNPN and CDR2 SVGIG (reference sequence). DNA of the CDR3: TGTGCCTGGAGTGTACGAACAGGGACAGCTGGAAACACCATATATTTT. It specifies CAWSVRTGTAGNTIYF. Full variable domain (outside the CDR3, taken from reference TRBV30 and TRBJ1-3): SQTIHQWPATLVQPVGSPLSLECTVEGTSNPNLYWYRQAAGRGLQLLFYSVGIGQISSEVPQNLSASRPQDRQFILSSKKLLLSDSGFYLCAWSVRTGTAGNTIYFGEGSWLTVV.

The V gene is TRBV15, the J gene TRBJ2-7, with 7 bases lining up with TRBD1. V lost 11 bases, J lost 3 bases, and 10 bases stayed unmatched. CDR3 length equals 13 residues. The germline V gene encodes CDR1 LNHNV and CDR2 YYDKDF (reference sequence). This CDR3 reads CASKGAGNYEQYF. Here the CDR3 DNA reads TGTGCCTCAAAGGGGGCAGGGAACTACGAGCAGTACTTC.

This clone was detected once. The chain joins TRBV11-2 to TRBJ1-3; 8 nucleotides line up with TRBD1. CDR3 length: 17 amino acids. Trimming at V came to 4 bases and at J to 3 bases, leaving 11 bases not matched to a gene. Germline V gives CDR1 SGHAT, CDR2 FQNNGV. CDR3 loop: CASSSRTGSIGGNTIYF. DNA for the CDR3: TGTGCCAGCAGCTCCCGGACAGGGAGTATTGGTGGAAACACCATATATTTT.

The chain links TRBV28 to TRBJ1-2; D may be TRBD1 (5 bases). Germline values: CDR1 MDHEN, CDR2 SYDVKM. CDR3 length: 13 residues. Trimming shortened V by 5 bases and J by 4 bases, and 11 bases separated the two germline ends. This CDR3 reads CASSGGGSYGYTF. In nucleotides, the CDR3 is TGTGCCAGCAGTGGGGGGGGAAGCTATGGCTACACCTTC.

The chain carries TRBV5-1 and TRBJ1-2; maybe TRBD1 (5 bases). The V gene lost 0 bases and the J gene lost 4 bases, with 13 bases spanning the gap. The V gene's germline CDR1 is SGHRS and CDR2 YFSETQ. The CDR3 runs 15 residues. CDR3 nucleotide sequence: TGCGCCAGCAGCTTGGCTTCCGGGGGAGGCTATGGCTACACCTTC. Translation: CASSLASGGGYGYTF.

The genes are TRBV28 and TRBJ1-1; TRBD1 matches at 9 bases. CDR3 length: 14 amino acids. The germline V gene has CDR1 MDHEN and CDR2 SYDVKM. J was trimmed by 4 bases and V by 6 bases; bases with no gene match: 6. CDR3 bases: TGTGCCAGCAGCCAGACAGGGGGGATCACTGAAGCTTTCTTT. It yields the protein CASSQTGGITEAFF.

This chain uses TRBV9 with TRBJ2-3; 10 bases fit TRBD1. The J segment lost 3 bases and the V segment lost 0 bases, leaving 1 base of the junction unmatched. The CDR3 runs to 15 residues. CDR1 and CDR2 from the germline V gene are SGDLS and YYNGEE. As DNA, the CDR3 is TGTGCCAGCAGCGTAGGGGGACAGGGGACAGATACGCAGTATTTT. It specifies CASSVGGQGTDTQYF.

The chain links TRBV4-2 to TRBJ2-3; the match to TRBD2 covers 8 bases. The J segment lost 3 bases and the V segment lost 6 bases, leaving 8 bases of the junction unmatched. The CDR3 extends over 15 amino acids. The V gene's germline CDR1 is LGHNA and CDR2 YNFKEQ. This CDR3 is CASRQSSGGTDTQYF. The CDR3 region has the DNA TGTGCCAGCAGGCAAAGCAGCGGGGGAACAGATACGCAGTATTTT.

The rearrangement uses TRBV6-5 and TRBJ1-1; 7 nucleotides agree with TRBD1. CDR1 and CDR2 (germline): MNHEY, SVGAGI. V lost 5 bases to trimming and J lost 3 bases; unmatched junction nucleotides: 9. This CDR3 comprises 15 residues. In nucleotides, the CDR3 is TGTGCCAGCAGTCGACAGGGTACTGGGGACACTGAAGCTTTCTTT. The encoded protein is CASSRQGTGDTEAFF.

This chain links TRBV19 with TRBJ1-6; TRBD1 aligns across 7 bases. V gave up 1 base and J gave up 6 bases; unmatched junction bases: 6. The CDR3 sequence is 16 residues long. Germline CDR1 reads LNHDA; CDR2 reads SQIVND (reference sequence). CDR3 nucleotide sequence: TGTGCCAGTAGTATAGTCCCCGGGACAGCTAATTCACCCCTCCACTTT. Its translation: CASSIVPGTANSPLHF.

DNA of the CDR3: TGTGCCAGCAGCGTAGGGGCCCACAGCACAGATACGCAGTATTTT. This sequence encodes CASSVGAHSTDTQYF. The J gene is TRBJ2-3, the V gene TRBV9; D remains unclear. V lost 0 bases, J lost 0 bases, and 8 bases lay in between. CDR1 and CDR2 (germline): SGDLS, YYNGEE. The CDR3 length is 15 residues.

J is TRBJ2-1 and V is TRBV27, with D maybe TRBD1 (6 bases). The CDR3 spans 16 residues. With 6 bases removed from V and 0 bases from J, the gap between germline ends came to 15 bases. Germline V gene data show CDR1 as MNHEY and CDR2 as SMNVEV (reference sequence). CDR3 nucleotide sequence: TGTGCCAGCAGCCTTTCTCGGGACATCTCCTACAATGAGCAGTTCTTC. Its protein is CASSLSRDISYNEQFF.

V and J are TRBV7-9 and TRBJ2-3, with 9 bases fitting TRBD2. The V and J ends lost 3 bases and 5 bases, in that order; junction bases with no gene match: 6. Looked up from germline, CDR1 is SEHNR and CDR2 is FQNEAQ (reference sequence). This CDR3 is built from 15 residues. The CDR3 protein is CASSFSSGGQDTQYF. The DNA of the CDR3 is TGTGCCAGCAGCTTTTCGAGCGGGGGGCAAGATACGCAGTATTTT.

The chain carries TRBV5-1 and TRBJ1-2; 10 bases align to TRBD1. CDR3 length: 13 amino acids. The trim removed 0 bases at V and 9 bases at J, leaving 2 bases unmatched. The germline gives CDR1 SGHRS, CDR2 YFSETQ. CDR3 in amino acids: CASSLETGGSYTF. The CDR3 bases are TGCGCCAGCAGCTTGGAGACAGGGGGCAGCTACACCTTC.